This T cell receptor beta chain was obtained from a study of blood T cell repertoires in COVID-19. The data were produced by immunoSEQ multiplex PCR, yet TCRdb's version contains in-frame clones alone and is incomplete. The sample has tens of thousands of clones; roughly 80% are singletons. The sequenced sample was peripheral blood. This TCR came from a man aged 65 to 85 with acute or convalescent COVID-19.

CDR3 sequence reads: CASSPRQGGQTQYF. CDR3 nucleotide sequence: TGTGCCAGCAGTCCTCGACAGGGAGGACAGACCCAGTACTTC. The chain couples TRBV6-5 to TRBJ2-5; D possibly corresponds to TRBD1 (7 bases). Germline V lookup: CDR1 MNHEY, CDR2 SVGAGI. V dropped 5 bases and J dropped 6 bases, with 16 bases sitting between them. The CDR3 consists of 14 residues.